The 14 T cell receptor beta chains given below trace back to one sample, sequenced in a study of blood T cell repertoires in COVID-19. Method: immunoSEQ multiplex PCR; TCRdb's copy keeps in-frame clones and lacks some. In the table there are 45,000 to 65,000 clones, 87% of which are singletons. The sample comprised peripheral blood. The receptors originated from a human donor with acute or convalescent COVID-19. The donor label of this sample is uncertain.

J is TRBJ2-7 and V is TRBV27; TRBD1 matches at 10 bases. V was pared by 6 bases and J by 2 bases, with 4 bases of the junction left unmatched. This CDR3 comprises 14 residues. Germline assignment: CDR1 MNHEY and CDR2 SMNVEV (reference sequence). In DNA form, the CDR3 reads TGTGCCAGCAGACGGGGACAGGGGCCCTACGAGCAGTACTTC. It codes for CASRRGQGPYEQYF.

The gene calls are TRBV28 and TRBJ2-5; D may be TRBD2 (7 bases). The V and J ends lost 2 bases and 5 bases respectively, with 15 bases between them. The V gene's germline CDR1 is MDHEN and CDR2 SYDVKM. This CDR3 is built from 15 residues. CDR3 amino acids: CASSLIRGAGETQYF. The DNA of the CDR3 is TGTGCCAGCAGTTTAATCCGGGGGGCGGGGGAGACCCAGTACTTC.

CDR3 nucleotide sequence: TGTGCCAGCAGCAAGCAGACTAGCGCGGAGACCCAGTACTTC. Protein: CASSKQTSAETQYF. The rearrangement joins TRBV5-5 to TRBJ2-5, with TRBD2 matching 8 bases. The CDR3 totals 14 residues. V lost 4 bases, J lost 5 bases, and 7 bases stayed unmatched. Germline CDR1 reads SGHKS; CDR2 reads YYEKEE (reference sequence).

CDR3 region: CASSMRGLTGELFF. The CDR3 DNA reads as TGTGCCAGTAGTATGAGGGGGCTTACCGGGGAGCTGTTTTTT. The chain has TRBV19 and TRBJ2-2; 7 bases map to TRBD1. The length of the CDR3 is 14 residues. V dropped 3 bases and J dropped 5; count of bases not matched to a gene: 3. Germline assignment: CDR1 LNHDA and CDR2 SQIVND (reference sequence).

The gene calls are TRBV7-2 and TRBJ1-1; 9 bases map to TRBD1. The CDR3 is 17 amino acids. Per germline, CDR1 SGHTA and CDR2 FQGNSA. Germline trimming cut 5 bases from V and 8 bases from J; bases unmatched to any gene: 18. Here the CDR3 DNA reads TGTGCCAGCAGCGCTCACGCGGGACAGGGTGTCCCATCGGAAGCTTTCTTT. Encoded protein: CASSAHAGQGVPSEAFF. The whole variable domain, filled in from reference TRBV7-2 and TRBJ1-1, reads GAGVSQSPSNKVTEKGKDVELRCDPISGHTALYWYRQSLGQGLEFLIYFQGNSAPDKSGLPSDRFSAERTGGSVSTLTIQRTQQEDSAVYLCASSAHAGQGVPSEAFFGQGTRLTVV.

The CDR3: CASSSTGRTGNTIYF. DNA of the CDR3: TGTGCCAGCAGCTCGACAGGCAGAACTGGAAACACCATATATTTT. V is TRBV3-1 (or the pseudogene TRBV3-2) and J is TRBJ1-3, with a possible D match to TRBD1 (6 bases). There are 15 residues in the CDR3. CDR1 is LGHDT and CDR2 is YNNKEL in the germline V gene (reference sequence). V lost 5 bases and J 2 bases, leaving 13 bases between the germline ends.

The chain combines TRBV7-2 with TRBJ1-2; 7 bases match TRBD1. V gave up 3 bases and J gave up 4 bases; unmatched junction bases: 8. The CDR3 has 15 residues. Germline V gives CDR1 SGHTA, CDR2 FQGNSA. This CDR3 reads CASSLGPGTVYGYTF. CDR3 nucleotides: TGTGCCAGCAGCTTGGGCCCCGGGACAGTCTATGGCTACACCTTC.

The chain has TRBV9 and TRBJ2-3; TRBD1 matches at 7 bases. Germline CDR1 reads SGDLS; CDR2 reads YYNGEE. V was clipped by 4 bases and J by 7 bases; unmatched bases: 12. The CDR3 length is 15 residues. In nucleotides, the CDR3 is TGTGCCAGCAGCATTACCGGGACAGATGTCTATACGCAGTATTTT. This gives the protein CASSITGTDVYTQYF.

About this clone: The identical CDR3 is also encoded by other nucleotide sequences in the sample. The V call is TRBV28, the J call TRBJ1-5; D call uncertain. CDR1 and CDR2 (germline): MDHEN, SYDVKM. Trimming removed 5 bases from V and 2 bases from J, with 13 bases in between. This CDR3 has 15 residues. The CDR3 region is CASSPRGGGNQPQHF. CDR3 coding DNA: TGTGCCAGCAGTCCCCGGGGTGGGGGCAATCAGCCCCAGCATTTT. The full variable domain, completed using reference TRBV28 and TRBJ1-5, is DVKVTQSSRYLVKRTGEKVFLECVQDMDHENMFWYRQDPGLGLRLIYFSYDVKMKEKGDIPEGYSVSREKKERFSLILESASTNQTSMYLCASSPRGGGNQPQHFGDGTRLSIL.

The CDR3 is CASSHGTAGQETQYF. The CDR3 DNA sequence: TGCGCCAGCAGCCATGGGACGGCGGGACAAGAGACCCAGTACTTC. This chain connects TRBV5-1 to TRBJ2-5, with a possible D match to TRBD2 (6 bases). Germline CDR1 is SGHRS and CDR2 is YFSETQ. This CDR3 has 15 residues. V shed 4 bases and J shed 2 bases, with 15 bases lying between them.

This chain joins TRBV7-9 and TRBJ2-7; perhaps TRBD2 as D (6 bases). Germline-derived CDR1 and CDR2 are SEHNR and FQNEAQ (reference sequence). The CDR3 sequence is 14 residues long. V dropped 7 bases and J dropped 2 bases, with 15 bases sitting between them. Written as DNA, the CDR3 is TGTGCCAGCAATCTCGGGGGAGTGCCCTACGAGCAGTACTTC. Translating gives CASNLGGVPYEQYF.

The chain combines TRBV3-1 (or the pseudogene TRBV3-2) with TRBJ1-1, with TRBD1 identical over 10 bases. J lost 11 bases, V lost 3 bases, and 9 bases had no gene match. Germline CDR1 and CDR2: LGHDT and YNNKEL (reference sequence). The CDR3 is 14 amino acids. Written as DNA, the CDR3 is TGTGCCAGCAGCCACCCGACAGGGGGCGACCGTGCTTTCTTT. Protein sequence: CASSHPTGGDRAFF.

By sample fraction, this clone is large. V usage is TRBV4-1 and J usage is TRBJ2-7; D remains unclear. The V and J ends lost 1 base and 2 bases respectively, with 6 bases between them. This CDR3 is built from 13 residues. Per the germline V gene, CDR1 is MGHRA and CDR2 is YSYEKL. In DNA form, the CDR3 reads TGCGCCAGCAGCCAAGGGCCCACCTACGAGCAGTACTTC. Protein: CASSQGPTYEQYF.

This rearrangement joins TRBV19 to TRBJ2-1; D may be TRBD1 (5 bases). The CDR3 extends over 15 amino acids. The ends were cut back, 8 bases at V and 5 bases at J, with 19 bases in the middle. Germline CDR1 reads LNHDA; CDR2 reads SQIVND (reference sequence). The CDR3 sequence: CASSPRLKGDNEQFF. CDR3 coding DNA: TGTGCCAGTTCCCCACGCCTTAAAGGGGACAATGAGCAGTTCTTC.